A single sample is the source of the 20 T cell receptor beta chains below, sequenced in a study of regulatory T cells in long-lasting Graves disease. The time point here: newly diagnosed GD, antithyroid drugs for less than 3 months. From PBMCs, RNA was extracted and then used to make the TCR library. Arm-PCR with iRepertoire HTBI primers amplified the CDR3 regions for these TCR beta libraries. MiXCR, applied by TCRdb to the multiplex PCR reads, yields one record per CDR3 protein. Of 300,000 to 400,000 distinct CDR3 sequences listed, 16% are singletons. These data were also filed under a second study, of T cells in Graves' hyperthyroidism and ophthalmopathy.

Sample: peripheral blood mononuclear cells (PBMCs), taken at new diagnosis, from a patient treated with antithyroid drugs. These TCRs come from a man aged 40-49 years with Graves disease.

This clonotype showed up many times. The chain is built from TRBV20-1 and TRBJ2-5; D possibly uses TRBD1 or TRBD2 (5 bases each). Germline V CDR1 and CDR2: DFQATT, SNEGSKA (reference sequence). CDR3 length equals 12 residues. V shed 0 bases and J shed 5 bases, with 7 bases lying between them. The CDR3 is CSAREWGETQYF. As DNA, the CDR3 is TGCAGTGCTAGAGAGTGGGGGGAGACCCAGTACTTC.

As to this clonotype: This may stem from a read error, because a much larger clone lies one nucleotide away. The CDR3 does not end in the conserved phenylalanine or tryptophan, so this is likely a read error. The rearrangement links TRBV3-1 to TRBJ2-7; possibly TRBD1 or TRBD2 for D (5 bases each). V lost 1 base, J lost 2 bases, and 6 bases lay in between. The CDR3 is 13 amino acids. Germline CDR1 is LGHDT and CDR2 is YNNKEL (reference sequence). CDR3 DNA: TGTGCCAGCAGCCAAGGAGGGGCCTACGAGCAGTACCTC. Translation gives CASSQGGAYEQYL.

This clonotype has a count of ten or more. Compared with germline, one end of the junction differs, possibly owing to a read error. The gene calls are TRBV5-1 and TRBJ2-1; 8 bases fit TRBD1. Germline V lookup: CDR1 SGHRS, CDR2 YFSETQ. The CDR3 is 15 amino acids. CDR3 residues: CASSARDRTYNEQFF. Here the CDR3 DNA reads TGTGCCAGCAGCGCCCGGGACAGGACTTACAATGAGCAGTTCTTC.

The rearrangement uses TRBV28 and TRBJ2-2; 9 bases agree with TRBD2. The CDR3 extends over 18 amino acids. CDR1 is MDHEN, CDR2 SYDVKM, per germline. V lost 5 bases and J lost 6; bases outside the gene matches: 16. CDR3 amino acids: CASSLTGRGGRVAGELFF. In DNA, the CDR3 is TGTGCCAGCAGTCTGACAGGGCGGGGGGGCCGGGTTGCCGGGGAGCTGTTTTTT.

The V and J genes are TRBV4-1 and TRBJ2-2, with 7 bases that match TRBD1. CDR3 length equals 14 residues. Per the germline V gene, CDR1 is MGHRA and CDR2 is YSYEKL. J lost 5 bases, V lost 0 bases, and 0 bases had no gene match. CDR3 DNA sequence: TGCGCCAGCAGCCAAGAACAGGGGACCGGGGAGCTGTTTTTT. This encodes CASSQEQGTGELFF.

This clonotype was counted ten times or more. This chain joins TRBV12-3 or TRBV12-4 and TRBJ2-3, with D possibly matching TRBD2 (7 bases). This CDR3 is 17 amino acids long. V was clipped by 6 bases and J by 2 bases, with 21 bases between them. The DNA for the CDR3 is TGTGCCAGCAGCCGTAGTACGGGGGGCCGGAACACAGATACGCAGTATTTT. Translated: CASSRSTGGRNTDTQYF.

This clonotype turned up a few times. The CDR3 DNA reads TGTGCCAGCAGCCTATACCGCGGGGCCGAAACAGATACGCAGTATTTT. Translation: CASSLYRGAETDTQYF. The genes are TRBV14 and TRBJ2-3; possibly TRBD2 for D (6 bases). Germline V gene data show CDR1 as SGHDN and CDR2 as FVKESK. The V gene lost 4 bases and the J gene lost 3 bases, with 17 bases spanning the gap. CDR3 length equals 16 residues.

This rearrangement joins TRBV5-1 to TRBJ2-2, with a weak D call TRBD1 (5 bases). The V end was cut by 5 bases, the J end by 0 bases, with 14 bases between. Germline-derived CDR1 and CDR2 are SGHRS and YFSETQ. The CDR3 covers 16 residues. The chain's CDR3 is CASSSYGQSNTGELFF. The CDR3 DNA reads TGCGCCAGCAGTTCGTATGGACAATCGAACACCGGGGAGCTGTTTTTT.

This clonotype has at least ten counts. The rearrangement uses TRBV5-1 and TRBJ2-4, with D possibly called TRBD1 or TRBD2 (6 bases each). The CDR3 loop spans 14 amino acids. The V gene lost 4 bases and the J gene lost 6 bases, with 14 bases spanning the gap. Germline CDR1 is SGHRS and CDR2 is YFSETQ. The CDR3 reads CASSVRGRGNIQYF. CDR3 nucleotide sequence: TGCGCCAGCAGCGTCCGGGGGCGCGGAAACATTCAGTACTTC.

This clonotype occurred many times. DNA for the CDR3: TGCAGTGCTAGAGATCGGTTGGGGGGTCAAGAGACCCAGTACTTC. Translated: CSARDRLGGQETQYF. V usage is TRBV20-1 and J usage is TRBJ2-5; D possibly corresponds to TRBD2 (6 bases). CDR1 and CDR2 (germline): DFQATT, SNEGSKA (reference sequence). The CDR3 totals 15 residues. Trimming removed 0 bases at V and 2 bases at J, with 13 bases between.

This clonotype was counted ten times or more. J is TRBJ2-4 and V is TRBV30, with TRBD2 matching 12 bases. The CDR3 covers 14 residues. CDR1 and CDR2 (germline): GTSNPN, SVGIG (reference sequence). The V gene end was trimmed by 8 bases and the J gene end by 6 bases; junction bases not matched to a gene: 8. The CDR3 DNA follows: TGTGCCGCACAGACTAGCGGGGGAGGAAACATTCAGTACTTC. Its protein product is CAAQTSGGGNIQYF.

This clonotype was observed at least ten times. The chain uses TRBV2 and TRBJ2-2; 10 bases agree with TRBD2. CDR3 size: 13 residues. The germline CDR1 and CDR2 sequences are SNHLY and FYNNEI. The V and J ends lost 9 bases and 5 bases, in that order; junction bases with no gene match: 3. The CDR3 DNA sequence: TGTGCCAGTGGACTAGCGGTGACCGGGGAGCTGTTTTTT. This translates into CASGLAVTGELFF.

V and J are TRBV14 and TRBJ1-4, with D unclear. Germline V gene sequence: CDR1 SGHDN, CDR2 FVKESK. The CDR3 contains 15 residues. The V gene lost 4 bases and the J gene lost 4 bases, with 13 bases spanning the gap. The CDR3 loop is CASSPRRSGNEKLFF. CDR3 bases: TGTGCCAGCAGCCCCCGGCGGTCGGGTAATGAAAAACTGTTTTTT.

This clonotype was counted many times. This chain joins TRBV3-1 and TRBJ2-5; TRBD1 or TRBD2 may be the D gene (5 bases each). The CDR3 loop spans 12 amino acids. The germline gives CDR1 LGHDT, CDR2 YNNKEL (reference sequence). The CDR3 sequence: CAVSGTTETQYF. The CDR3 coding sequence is TGTGCAGTATCCGGGACGACGGAGACCCAGTACTTC.

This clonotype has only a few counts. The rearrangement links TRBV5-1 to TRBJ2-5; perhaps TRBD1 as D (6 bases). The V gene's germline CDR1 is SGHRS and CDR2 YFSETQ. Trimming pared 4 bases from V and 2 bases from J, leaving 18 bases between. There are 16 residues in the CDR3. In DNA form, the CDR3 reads TGCGCCAGCAGCAAAACTGTGACAGGAGCACAAGAGACCCAGTACTTC. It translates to CASSKTVTGAQETQYF.

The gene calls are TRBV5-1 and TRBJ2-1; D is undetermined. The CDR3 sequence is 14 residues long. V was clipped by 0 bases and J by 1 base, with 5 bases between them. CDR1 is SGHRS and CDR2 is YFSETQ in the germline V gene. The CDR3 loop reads CASSLGWSYNEQFF. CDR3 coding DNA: TGCGCCAGCAGCTTGGGATGGTCCTACAATGAGCAGTTCTTC. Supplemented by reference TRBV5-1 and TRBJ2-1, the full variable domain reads KAGVTQTPRYLIKTRGQQVTLSCSPISGHRSVSWYQQTPGQGLQFLFEYFSETQRNKGNFPGRFSGRQFSNSRSEMNVSTLELGDSALYLCASSLGWSYNEQFFGPGTRLTVL.

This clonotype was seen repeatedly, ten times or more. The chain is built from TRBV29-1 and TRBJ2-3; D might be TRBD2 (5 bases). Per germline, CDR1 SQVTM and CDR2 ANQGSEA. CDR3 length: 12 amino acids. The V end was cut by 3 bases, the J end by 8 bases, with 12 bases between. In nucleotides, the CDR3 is TGCAGCGTTGATCCCAGCCGGGGTACGCAGTATTTT. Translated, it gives CSVDPSRGTQYF.

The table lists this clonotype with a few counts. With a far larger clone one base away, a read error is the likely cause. The CDR3 sequence is CASGGDGLTEQYF. Here the CDR3 DNA reads TGTGCTAGTGGTGGGGACGGACTAACGGAGCAGTACTTC. The J gene is TRBJ2-3, the V gene TRBV12-5, with TRBD2 as a possible D gene (6 bases). The J call is in doubt because the DNA end fits TRBJ2-7 better. This CDR3 is 13 amino acids long. The V gene's germline CDR1 is LGHNT and CDR2 FRNRAP.

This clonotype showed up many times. CDR3 sequence: CASSHELAGAYNEQFF. Written as DNA, the CDR3 is TGTGCCAGCAGCCACGAACTAGCGGGGGCTTACAATGAGCAGTTCTTC. The V gene is TRBV3-1, the J gene TRBJ2-1; 11 bases are shared with TRBD2. This CDR3 has 16 amino acids. V shed 3 bases, J shed 4 bases, and the junction held 5 bases outside the gene matches. Germline CDR1 LGHDT, CDR2 YNNKEL (reference sequence).

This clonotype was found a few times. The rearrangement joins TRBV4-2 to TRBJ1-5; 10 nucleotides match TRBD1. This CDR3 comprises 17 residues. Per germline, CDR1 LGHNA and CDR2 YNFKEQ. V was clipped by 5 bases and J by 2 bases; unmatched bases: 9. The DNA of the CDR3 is TGTGCCAGCAGCTCGCGGACAGGGGGAATTGGCAATCAGCCCCAGCATTTT. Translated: CASSSRTGGIGNQPQHF.